A single sample gave rise to the 13 T cell receptor beta chains below, sequenced in a study of CD8 T cells in ankylosing spondylitis. Study-wide points: Typical of ankylosing spondylitis blood, it appeared, was a TCR beta motif of about eight highly homologous variants.

Each CDR3 protein is one row after TCRdb ran MiXCR on the 5' RACE reads. The sample has fewer than 500,000 distinct CDR3 sequences, around 24% seen once. Their cognate antigens are unknown. Sequenced: blood, either unsorted or a sorted T cell fraction (not recorded which). The receptors derive from a male donor with ankylosing spondylitis.

This clonotype appeared a few times. This rearrangement joins TRBV9 to TRBJ2-1; the match to TRBD2 covers 13 bases. The V gene's germline CDR1 is SGDLS and CDR2 YYNGEE. J gave up 7 bases and V 2 bases, and 6 bases lay outside the gene matches. The CDR3 is 16 residues long. The CDR3 DNA is TGTGCCAGCAGCGTGGGGACTAGCGGGATCGGGAATGAGCAGTTCTTC. As protein: CASSVGTSGIGNEQFF. The full variable domain, with the rest looked up from reference TRBV9 and TRBJ2-1, is DSGVTQTPKHLITATGQRVTLRCSPRSGDLSVYWYQQSLDQGLQFLIQYYNGEERAKGNILERFSAQQFPDLHSELNLSSLELGDSALYFCASSVGTSGIGNEQFFGPGTRLTVL.

This clonotype has only a few counts. CDR3 amino acids: CASSPNGAQEYGYTF. DNA of the CDR3: TGTGCCAGTAGTCCCAATGGGGCCCAGGAGTATGGCTACACCTTC. The chain has TRBV19 and TRBJ1-2; D might be TRBD1 (5 bases). There are 15 residues in the CDR3. Per germline, CDR1 LNHDA and CDR2 SQIVND (reference sequence). Deletions cut 5 bases from V and 5 bases from J, with 18 bases between. Full variable domain (rest looked up from reference TRBV19 and TRBJ1-2): DGGITQSPKYLFRKEGQNVTLSCEQNLNHDAMYWYRQDPGQGLRLIYYSQIVNDFQKGDIAEGYSVSREKKESFPLTVTSAQKNPTAFYLCASSPNGAQEYGYTFGSGTRLTVV.

In DNA, the CDR3 is TGTGCCAGCAGCCAAGATCGGGTTTACTATGGCTACACCTTC. The encoded protein is CASSQDRVYYGYTF. The chain combines TRBV4-2 with TRBJ1-2, with D hard to call. Germline V gene data show CDR1 as LGHNA and CDR2 as YNFKEQ. V lost 0 bases, J lost 3 bases, and 8 bases lay in between. CDR3 length equals 14 residues.

J is TRBJ2-1 and V is TRBV6-1, with 12 bases aligning to TRBD2. Germline CDR1 reads MNHNS; CDR2 reads SASEGT. V lost 11 bases, J lost 7 bases, and 12 bases stayed unmatched. The CDR3 consists of 15 residues. In DNA, the CDR3 is TGTGCCGGCGCCATGACTAGCGGGGGCCCGAATGAGCAGTTCTTC. Its translation: CAGAMTSGGPNEQFF.

This clonotype has just one count. V gene TRBV3-1 combines with J gene TRBJ2-7; tentative D call: TRBD1 (6 bases). With 2 bases removed from V and 4 bases from J, the gap between germline ends came to 12 bases. Germline CDR1 LGHDT, CDR2 YNNKEL (reference sequence). The CDR3 has 14 residues. CDR3 DNA: TGTGCCAGCAGCCAATACCTGGGGGCTTACGAGCAGTACTTC. This codes for CASSQYLGAYEQYF.

This sequence joins TRBV3-1 and TRBJ2-3, with D perhaps TRBD1 or TRBD2 (6 bases each). V lost 0 bases and J 8 bases, leaving 15 bases between the germline ends. CDR1 is LGHDT, CDR2 YNNKEL, per germline (reference sequence). The length of the CDR3 is 15 residues. This chain's CDR3 is CASSQEGGGASTQYF. CDR3 DNA: TGTGCCAGCAGCCAAGAAGGAGGGGGTGCCTCTACGCAGTATTTT.

The table lists this clonotype with many counts. The chain combines TRBV2 with TRBJ2-1; D is ambiguous. CDR1 is SNHLY and CDR2 is FYNNEI in the germline V gene. Trimming pared 6 bases from V and 0 bases from J, leaving 6 bases between. The CDR3 length is 13 residues. As DNA, the CDR3 is TGTGCCAGCAGGGTAAGCTCCTACAATGAGCAGTTCTTC. It translates to CASRVSSYNEQFF.

There are a few counts of this clonotype. V is TRBV28 and J is TRBJ1-1; D unresolved. V lost 7 bases and J 4 bases, leaving 19 bases between the germline ends. CDR1 and CDR2 from the germline V gene are MDHEN and SYDVKM. The CDR3 is made up of 15 amino acids. Here the CDR3 reads CASTASGFTATEAFF. CDR3 nucleotide sequence: TGTGCCAGCACCGCGAGCGGCTTTACGGCCACTGAAGCTTTCTTT.

This clonotype has just a few counts. The CDR3 coding sequence is TGTGCCAGCAGATCCACAGGAAATTTCGCCGGGACTAGCGGGAGAGGTGAGCAGTTCTTC. It translates to CASRSTGNFAGTSGRGEQFF. This rearrangement joins TRBV12-3 or TRBV12-4 to TRBJ2-1, with TRBD2 matching over 14 bases. CDR3 size: 20 residues. V lost 6 bases, J lost 9 bases, and 22 bases stayed unmatched.

The sample holds many counts of this clonotype. The CDR3 sequence: CASSLGVDGNTGELFF. The DNA of the CDR3 is TGCGCCAGCAGCTTGGGGGTCGACGGGAACACCGGGGAGCTGTTTTTT. V is TRBV5-1 and J is TRBJ2-2; D is ambiguous. Deletions cut 0 bases from V and 1 base from J, with 10 bases between. CDR1 and CDR2 from the germline V gene are SGHRS and YFSETQ. This CDR3 has 16 amino acids. Looking up the rest from reference TRBV5-1 and TRBJ2-2 gives the full variable domain: KAGVTQTPRYLIKTRGQQVTLSCSPISGHRSVSWYQQTPGQGLQFLFEYFSETQRNKGNFPGRFSGRQFSNSRSEMNVSTLELGDSALYLCASSLGVDGNTGELFFGEGSRLTVL.

CDR3 bases: TGCGCCAGCAGCTTAGGGGGGCTCCCCAATGAGCAGTTCTTC. Translating gives CASSLGGLPNEQFF. The V gene is TRBV5-1, the J gene TRBJ2-1; D may match TRBD1 or TRBD2 (6 bases each). Looked up from germline, CDR1 is SGHRS and CDR2 is YFSETQ. The CDR3 sequence is 14 residues long. V lost 2 bases and J lost 6, with 12 bases in between.

This clonotype has more than one count but fewer than ten. The chain uses TRBV4-2 and TRBJ2-7, with 7 bases matching TRBD2. Germline V gene lookup returns CDR1 LGHNA and CDR2 YNFKEQ. There are 14 residues in the CDR3. Unmatched junction bases numbered 4, after V lost 0 bases and J lost 5 bases. CDR3 residues: CASSQDLLADEQYF. The CDR3 nucleotides read TGTGCCAGCAGCCAAGATCTGCTAGCGGACGAGCAGTACTTC.

The rearrangement uses TRBV5-1 and TRBJ1-6; possible D gene TRBD1, 5 bases. Germline CDR1 reads SGHRS; CDR2 reads YFSETQ. CDR3 length: 14 residues. V was trimmed by 0 bases and J by 12 bases, leaving 13 bases between them. CDR3: CASSLEGLGGPLHF. The CDR3 coding sequence is TGCGCCAGCAGCTTGGAGGGCTTGGGGGGACCCCTCCACTTT.